Following are 17 T cell receptor beta chains from one sample sequenced in a study of cytomegalovirus exposure and HLA in healthy donors. Both 60 Vbeta primers and 13 Jbeta primers went into the PCR. Repertoires were generated with immunoSEQ multiplex PCR, while TCRdb's copy carries only in-frame clones and drops some. The data contain some 150,000 clones, 65% to 85% of them singletons. The sequencing sample was made of PBMCs. The receptors here all came from a woman in her thirties or forties in good health and CMV-seropositive.

This clone was recorded only once. The rearrangement links TRBV5-1 to TRBJ1-1, with TRBD1 matching 7 bases. CDR3 length: 14 amino acids. Germline V gives CDR1 SGHRS, CDR2 YFSETQ. V was clipped by 4 bases and J by 2 bases; unmatched bases: 5. The CDR3 region has the DNA TGCGCCAGCAGCACCGGACAGGTTAACACTGAAGCTTTCTTT. This sequence encodes CASSTGQVNTEAFF.

The gene calls are TRBV10-3 and TRBJ2-7; TRBD2 matches at 7 bases. Looked up from germline, CDR1 is ENHRY and CDR2 is SYGVKD. The CDR3 is made up of 15 amino acids. V lost 6 bases, J lost 6 bases, and 14 bases stayed unmatched. The CDR3 region has the DNA TGTGCCATCAGGGCTAGCGGAACGGTCGACGGCGAGCAGTACTTC. It yields the protein CAIRASGTVDGEQYF.

The chain has TRBV2 and TRBJ1-2, with 8 bases identical to TRBD1. Germline assignment: CDR1 SNHLY and CDR2 FYNNEI. The CDR3 covers 11 residues. The junction had 0 bases not matched to a gene; V was cut back by 5 bases and J by 7 bases. For the CDR3, the DNA is TGTGCCAGCAGTACAGGGGGTGGCTACACCTTC. Its translation: CASSTGGGYTF.

The V call is TRBV5-1, the J call TRBJ2-1; 11 bases align to TRBD2. Trimming at V came to 4 bases and at J to 5 bases, leaving 8 bases not matched to a gene. This CDR3 is 16 amino acids long. CDR1 is SGHRS and CDR2 is YFSETQ in the germline V gene. The CDR3 loop is CASSQFSGGADNEQFF. CDR3 bases: TGCGCCAGCAGCCAATTTAGCGGGGGGGCTGACAATGAGCAGTTCTTC. Full variable domain (missing parts from reference TRBV5-1 and TRBJ2-1): KAGVTQTPRYLIKTRGQQVTLSCSPISGHRSVSWYQQTPGQGLQFLFEYFSETQRNKGNFPGRFSGRQFSNSRSEMNVSTLELGDSALYLCASSQFSGGADNEQFFGPGTRLTVL.

The rearrangement links TRBV5-1 to TRBJ1-3; 7 bases align to TRBD1. There are 14 residues in the CDR3. The V and J ends lost 2 bases and 5 bases, in that order; junction bases with no gene match: 4. From germline, CDR1 is SGHRS and CDR2 YFSETQ. This CDR3 is CASSFGQERNTIYF. CDR3 nucleotide sequence: TGCGCCAGCAGCTTCGGACAGGAGAGAAACACCATATATTTT.

The chain has TRBV6-6 and TRBJ2-2; D unclear. Looked up from germline, CDR1 is MNHNY and CDR2 is SVGAGI (reference sequence). This CDR3 has 13 residues. Between the trimmed V and J ends, which lost 6 bases and 7 bases, there was a span of 12 bases. The CDR3 region has the DNA TGTGCCAGCAGCACATCCTTTATCGGGGAGCTGTTTTTT. Protein product: CASSTSFIGELFF.

The chain is built from TRBV6-6 and TRBJ2-2; 8 bases are shared with TRBD2. The CDR3 runs to 15 residues. Unmatched junction bases numbered 12, after V lost 7 bases and J lost 8 bases. CDR1 is MNHNY and CDR2 is SVGAGI in the germline V gene (reference sequence). The CDR3 region has the DNA TGTGCCAGCAACTATCTAGCGGGTGGGAAAGGGGAGCTGTTTTTT. This encodes CASNYLAGGKGELFF.

The chain combines TRBV5-1 with TRBJ1-1, with 8 nucleotides matching TRBD1. V trimming: 2 bases; J trimming: 3 bases; junction bases outside the gene matches: 3. CDR3 length equals 14 residues. Germline loops: CDR1 SGHRS, CDR2 YFSETQ. CDR3 DNA sequence: TGCGCCAGCAGCTTCGGACAGGGATACACTGAAGCTTTCTTT. It codes for CASSFGQGYTEAFF.

This sequence joins TRBV7-9 and TRBJ1-2, with D hard to call. The CDR3 runs 12 residues. V shed 1 base and J shed 6 bases, with 6 bases lying between them. Germline V lookup: CDR1 SEHNR, CDR2 FQNEAQ (reference sequence). The CDR3 loop reads CASSLGANGYTF. CDR3 in DNA: TGTGCCAGCAGCTTAGGCGCGAATGGCTACACCTTC.

The rearrangement links TRBV15 to TRBJ1-2, with 9 bases that match TRBD1. J gave up 7 bases and V 5 bases, and 14 bases lay outside the gene matches. This CDR3 has 16 amino acids. Germline V gives CDR1 LNHNV, CDR2 YYDKDF (reference sequence). The CDR3 here is CATSSAIQGAFGGYTF. In DNA, the CDR3 is TGTGCCACCAGCTCAGCCATACAGGGGGCGTTCGGTGGCTACACCTTC.

This clone was observed a few times. The rearrangement joins TRBV25-1 to TRBJ2-6; D is uncertain. V lost 4 bases and J lost 4, with 17 bases in between. Looked up from germline, CDR1 is MGHDK and CDR2 is SYGVNS. This CDR3 is 17 amino acids long. CDR3 in amino acids: CASSAGSPKPGANVLTF. Written as DNA, the CDR3 is TGTGCCAGCAGTGCCGGTTCCCCCAAACCCGGGGCCAACGTCCTGACTTTC.

The chain combines TRBV5-1 with TRBJ2-1, with TRBD2 matching 9 bases. After removal of 0 bases from V and 7 bases from J, the junction contained 8 bases not matched to a gene. Per germline, CDR1 SGHRS and CDR2 YFSETQ. This CDR3 has 16 residues. The CDR3 is CASSLEGGGANNEQFF. CDR3 sequence (DNA): TGCGCCAGCAGCTTGGAGGGCGGGGGGGCCAATAATGAGCAGTTCTTC.

This chain links TRBV4-1 with TRBJ2-7, with 7 bases aligning to TRBD1. J lost 5 bases, V lost 1 base, and 5 bases had no gene match. Germline CDR1 and CDR2: MGHRA and YSYEKL. The CDR3 is 14 amino acids. The chain's CDR3 is CASSQGQGFNEQYF. The CDR3 nucleotides read TGCGCCAGCAGCCAAGGACAGGGTTTCAACGAGCAGTACTTC.

This clone is a singleton in its sample. The chain is built from TRBV6-1 and TRBJ1-2; D gene unclear. V was pared by 4 bases and J by 4 bases, with 10 bases between. CDR1 MNHNS and CDR2 SASEGT come from the germline V gene. This CDR3 comprises 13 residues. The CDR3 reads CASSVTQSYGYTF. CDR3 nucleotides: TGTGCCAGCAGTGTGACACAGTCCTATGGCTACACCTTC.

In its sample, this clone was seen a few times. The chain has TRBV5-1 and TRBJ1-1; the D is unclear. Germline V CDR1 and CDR2: SGHRS, YFSETQ. The CDR3 is 14 residues long. Deletions cut 0 bases from V and 1 base from J, with 7 bases between. CDR3 nucleotides: TGCGCCAGCAGCTTGGCACAGACGAACACTGAAGCTTTCTTT. Translated, it gives CASSLAQTNTEAFF. The entire variable domain, with the rest obtained from reference TRBV5-1 and TRBJ1-1, is as follows: KAGVTQTPRYLIKTRGQQVTLSCSPISGHRSVSWYQQTPGQGLQFLFEYFSETQRNKGNFPGRFSGRQFSNSRSEMNVSTLELGDSALYLCASSLAQTNTEAFFGQGTRLTVV.

This clone was seen a single time. J is TRBJ1-6 and V is TRBV30; D gene ambiguous. There are 13 residues in the CDR3. V lost 2 bases, J lost 11 bases, and 13 bases lay in between. Germline CDR1 is GTSNPN and CDR2 is SVGIG (reference sequence). In DNA, the CDR3 is TGTGCCTGGAGTCTCTCGCGGAATCCACCCCTCCACTTT. This translates into CAWSLSRNPPLHF.

The chain has TRBV5-5 and TRBJ2-5; D gene unclear. The DNA end lines up better with TRBJ2-7; the J call may be wrong. This CDR3 contains 11 residues. The V gene's germline CDR1 is SGHKS and CDR2 YYEKEE (reference sequence). The CDR3 nucleotides are TGTGCCAGCATCGCAGGCTACGAGCAGTACTTC. Translating gives CASIAGYEQYF.